The source of this T cell receptor (beta chain) is a study of identical twins. The study's findings and limits: Insertions were reduced in abundant cord blood beta clonotypes but not in memory repertoires. The authors drew conclusions from cross-sectional statistical analysis rather than following the same donors.

Each cDNA held unique molecular identifiers, and template switching gave it a universal primer site. TCRdb re-analysed the 5' RACE reads in MiXCR, keeping a single row per CDR3 protein. The table shows 240,000 or so distinct CDR3 sequences, with approximately 7% occurring only once. The CDR3 totals 14 residues. As to this clonotype: Its target is unknown.

These same data were also listed under a study on yellow fever vaccine responses in identical twins.

The material sequenced was memory (CD45RO+) T cells sorted from blood. This TCR came from a woman aged 18-29 years in good health. The chain employs TRBV21-1 and TRBJ2-1; the listed D gene, TRBD2, was not tested against the DNA. TRBV21-1 is deemed a pseudogene. The CDR3 sequence is CASSREAYYNEQFF. CDR3 nucleotides: TGTGCCAGCAGCCGGGAGGCCTATTACAATGAGCAGTTCTTC.